Following are 18 T cell receptor beta chains from one sample sequenced in a study of response to subunit inactivated influenza vaccine. TCRdb analysed the RT-PCR reads with MiXCR anew, one entry per CDR3 protein. The sample includes about 540,000 distinct CDR3 sequences, 20% to 25% of them seen just once. These data were also reused for a study on T cells expressing NK-cell markers. That paper adds: The authors generated TCR beta cDNA through 5'RACE template switching with UMIs.

The starting material was CD4+ T cells sorted from PBMCs, obtained 12 days after vaccination. The receptors shown here come from a man aged 50-59 years who received an inactivated influenza vaccine.

This clonotype was picked up a small number of times. This chain links TRBV12-3 or TRBV12-4 with TRBJ1-1; D is unclear. V was trimmed by 2 bases and J by 7 bases, leaving 5 bases between them. This CDR3 is 11 amino acids long. The CDR3, as DNA: TGTGCCAGCAGTTTATACAGTGAAGCTTTCTTT. Protein product: CASSLYSEAFF.

This clonotype occurred a few times. The V call is TRBV29-1, the J call TRBJ2-5, with 7 bases lining up with TRBD2. The CDR3 is made up of 13 amino acids. V shed 4 bases, J shed 6 bases, and the junction held 8 bases outside the gene matches. CDR1 and CDR2 (germline): SQVTM, ANQGSEA. CDR3 in amino acids: CSVGGGSRKTQYF. In nucleotides, the CDR3 is TGCAGCGTTGGCGGCGGGAGCCGGAAGACCCAGTACTTC. The entire variable domain, with the rest obtained from reference TRBV29-1 and TRBJ2-5, is as follows: SAVISQKPSRDICQRGTSLTIQCQVDSQVTMMFWYRQQPGQSLTLIATANQGSEATYESGFVIDKFPISRPNLTFSTLTVSNMSPEDSSIYLCSVGGGSRKTQYFGPGTRLLVL.

The chain joins TRBV20-1 to TRBJ2-7; 10 bases agree with TRBD2. This CDR3 is 19 amino acids long. Per the germline V gene, CDR1 is DFQATT and CDR2 is SNEGSKA (reference sequence). With 0 bases clipped from V and 5 bases from J, the junction kept 19 bases outside the gene matches. CDR3 sequence (DNA): TGCAGTGCTAGAGAATCCCCAGCTGAAACCGGGACTAGCGTTCACGAGCAGTACTTC. Translating it yields CSARESPAETGTSVHEQYF.

In its sample, this clonotype was seen a few times. V and J are TRBV6-4 and TRBJ1-2; 9 bases map to TRBD1. Germline V gene sequence: CDR1 MRHNA, CDR2 SNTAGT. The CDR3 length is 14 residues. V lost 3 bases and J lost 8; bases outside the gene matches: 7. The CDR3 is CASSEMGQGGGYTF. The CDR3 DNA reads as TGTGCCAGCAGTGAGATGGGACAGGGAGGAGGCTACACCTTC.

This clonotype was observed a few times. The chain couples TRBV10-2 to TRBJ1-1; 8 bases agree with TRBD1. V lost 2 bases and J lost 5; bases outside the gene matches: 1. The CDR3 consists of 13 residues. The germline gives CDR1 WSHSY, CDR2 SAAADI. The CDR3 region has the DNA TGCGCCAGCAGTGAGCAGGGGGCTACTGAAGCTTTCTTT. It is translated as CASSEQGATEAFF.

This clonotype was observed a few times. The chain recombines TRBV5-1 with TRBJ2-5; 13 bases agree with TRBD2. After removal of 3 bases from V and 5 bases from J, the junction contained 13 bases not matched to a gene. This CDR3 contains 18 residues. CDR1 is SGHRS, CDR2 YFSETQ, per germline. CDR3: CASSYGLAGAMVLETQYF. The CDR3 region has the DNA TGCGCCAGCAGCTACGGACTAGCGGGAGCTATGGTTTTGGAGACCCAGTACTTC. The full variable domain, its missing parts supplied by reference TRBV5-1 and TRBJ2-5, is KAGVTQTPRYLIKTRGQQVTLSCSPISGHRSVSWYQQTPGQGLQFLFEYFSETQRNKGNFPGRFSGRQFSNSRSEMNVSTLELGDSALYLCASSYGLAGAMVLETQYFGPGTRLLVL.

There are a few counts of this clonotype. At one end, the junction sequence differs from germline, possibly due to a read error. The chain has TRBV20-1 and TRBJ2-5; perhaps TRBD1 as D (6 bases). The CDR3 consists of 11 residues. The germline gives CDR1 DFQATT, CDR2 SNEGSKA (reference sequence). As DNA, the CDR3 is TGCAGTGCTAGAGACCCGGACAGTTCTGACTTC. Its translation: CSARDPDSSDF.

This clonotype has just one count. The V call is TRBV5-1, the J call TRBJ2-3, with a possible D match to TRBD1 (5 bases). This CDR3 is 15 amino acids long. The germline gives CDR1 SGHRS, CDR2 YFSETQ. With 3 bases removed from V and 1 base from J, the gap between germline ends came to 12 bases. This CDR3 is CASSSDTFRTDTQYF. The CDR3 nucleotides read TGCGCCAGCAGCTCGGACACTTTTCGCACAGATACGCAGTATTTT. Based on the CDR3 plus reference TRBV5-1 and TRBJ2-3, the full variable domain is KAGVTQTPRYLIKTRGQQVTLSCSPISGHRSVSWYQQTPGQGLQFLFEYFSETQRNKGNFPGRFSGRQFSNSRSEMNVSTLELGDSALYLCASSSDTFRTDTQYFGPGTRLTVL.

The sample holds a few counts of this clonotype. The J gene is TRBJ2-1, the V gene TRBV5-1; 15 bases are shared with TRBD2. Losses at the gene ends were 4 bases for V and 4 bases for J; bases not matched to a gene: 12. The CDR3 has 19 residues. Germline V gene lookup returns CDR1 SGHRS and CDR2 YFSETQ. CDR3 in DNA: TGCGCCAGCAGCACCGGACTAGCGGGAGGGGCTACAACTTACAATGAGCAGTTCTTC. Protein: CASSTGLAGGATTYNEQFF.

This chain joins TRBV7-8 and TRBJ2-5; no clear D gene. Germline CDR1 reads SGHVS; CDR2 reads FQNEAQ. V lost 6 bases to trimming and J lost 2 bases, with 10 bases between them. This CDR3 comprises 13 residues. The CDR3 nucleotides read TGTGCCAGCAGTGGGCACCCTCAAGAGACCCAGTACTTC. Residues: CASSGHPQETQYF.

The chain is built from TRBV30 and TRBJ2-7; D possibly corresponds to TRBD2 (5 bases). Germline-derived CDR1 and CDR2 are GTSNPN and SVGIG (reference sequence). The CDR3 sequence is 14 residues long. V was clipped by 0 bases and J by 4 bases, with 13 bases between them. In DNA, the CDR3 is TGTGCCTGGAGTGTAGGAGGCGGCAGTTACGAGCAGTACTTC. The encoded protein is CAWSVGGGSYEQYF.

V gene TRBV5-1 combines with J gene TRBJ2-1; 8 bases map to TRBD2. This CDR3 spans 17 amino acids. CDR1 SGHRS and CDR2 YFSETQ come from the germline V gene. Trimming took 0 bases from V and 4 from J; bases not matched to a gene: 9. CDR3 in DNA: TGCGCCAGCAGCTTGGAGGCGGGACTAGGGGAATACAATGAGCAGTTCTTC. Amino acid sequence: CASSLEAGLGEYNEQFF.

This chain joins TRBV12-3 or TRBV12-4 and TRBJ2-6, with 12 bases lining up with TRBD1. Trimming cost V 7 bases and J 1 base; bases outside gene matches: 5. The CDR3 spans 17 residues. Here the CDR3 reads CASTPGQGASGANVLTF. For the CDR3, the DNA is TGTGCCAGCACCCCGGGACAGGGGGCATCTGGGGCCAACGTCCTGACTTTC.

This chain uses TRBV5-1 with TRBJ2-5, with D possibly matching TRBD1 (7 bases). This CDR3 is 15 amino acids long. CDR1 is SGHRS, CDR2 YFSETQ, per germline. Trimming stripped 5 bases from V and 3 bases from J, with 17 bases between. The CDR3 nucleotides read TGCGCCAGCAGGGGGGGACAGCCAAAGAAAGAGACCCAGTACTTC. It is translated as CASRGGQPKKETQYF.

This clonotype was found a few times. The CDR3 reads CASSPRRTDLHNEQFF. CDR3 nucleotides: TGTGCCAGCAGCCCCCGGCGGACTGACCTGCACAATGAGCAGTTCTTC. The V and J genes are TRBV6-1 and TRBJ2-1, with a possible D match to TRBD2 (5 bases). The CDR3 sequence is 16 residues long. Germline loops: CDR1 MNHNS, CDR2 SASEGT. V lost 6 bases and J lost 5, with 20 bases in between.

The V call is TRBV29-1, the J call TRBJ2-5; 7 bases map to TRBD2. The V segment lost 6 bases and the J segment 5 bases; nucleotides outside the gene matches: 12. The CDR3 totals 14 residues. The germline V gene encodes CDR1 SQVTM and CDR2 ANQGSEA. The CDR3 DNA reads TGCAGCGTGACGGGACTACCCCTCCAGGAGACCCAGTACTTC. As protein: CSVTGLPLQETQYF. The full variable domain, with the rest looked up from reference TRBV29-1 and TRBJ2-5, is SAVISQKPSRDICQRGTSLTIQCQVDSQVTMMFWYRQQPGQSLTLIATANQGSEATYESGFVIDKFPISRPNLTFSTLTVSNMSPEDSSIYLCSVTGLPLQETQYFGPGTRLLVL.

Notes on this clonotype: One junction end disagrees with the germline gene, perhaps due to a read error. V gene TRBV3-1 combines with J gene TRBJ2-7; TRBD2 matches 9 bases. Per the germline V gene, CDR1 is LGHDT and CDR2 is YNNKEL (reference sequence). CDR3 size: 15 residues. In DNA, the CDR3 is TGTACCAGCAGCCAAGGCCAGCGGGGGGCTTACGAGCAGTACTTC. It codes for CTSSQGQRGAYEQYF.

This clonotype was seen more than once but under ten times. At one end the junction does not follow the germline gene, possibly because of a read error. The rearrangement uses TRBV7-7 and TRBJ2-2; no definite D call. This CDR3 is 13 amino acids long. Germline CDR1 reads SSHAT; CDR2 reads FNYEAQ (reference sequence). The CDR3 DNA reads as TGTGCTAGCAGCTTAAGAGAGAACGGGGAGCTGTTTTTT. Residues: CASSLRENGELFF.